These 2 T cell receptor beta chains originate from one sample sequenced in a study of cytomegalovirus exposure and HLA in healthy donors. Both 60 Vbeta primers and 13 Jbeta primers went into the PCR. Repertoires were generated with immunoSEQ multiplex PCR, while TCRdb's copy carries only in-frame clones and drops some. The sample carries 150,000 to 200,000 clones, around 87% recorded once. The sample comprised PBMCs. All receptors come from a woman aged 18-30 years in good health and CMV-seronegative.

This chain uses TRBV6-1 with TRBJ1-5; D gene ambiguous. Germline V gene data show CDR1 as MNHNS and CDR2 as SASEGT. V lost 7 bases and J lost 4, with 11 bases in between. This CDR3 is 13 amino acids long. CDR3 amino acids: CASMVTANQPQHF. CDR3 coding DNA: TGTGCCAGCATGGTAACAGCTAATCAGCCCCAGCATTTT.

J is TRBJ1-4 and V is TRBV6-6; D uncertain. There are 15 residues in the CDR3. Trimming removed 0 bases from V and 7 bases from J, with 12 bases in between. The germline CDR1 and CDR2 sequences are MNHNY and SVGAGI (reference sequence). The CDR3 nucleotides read TGTGCCAGCAGTTACTCGCGGAGGTCAGGTGAAAAACTGTTTTTT. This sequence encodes CASSYSRRSGEKLFF.